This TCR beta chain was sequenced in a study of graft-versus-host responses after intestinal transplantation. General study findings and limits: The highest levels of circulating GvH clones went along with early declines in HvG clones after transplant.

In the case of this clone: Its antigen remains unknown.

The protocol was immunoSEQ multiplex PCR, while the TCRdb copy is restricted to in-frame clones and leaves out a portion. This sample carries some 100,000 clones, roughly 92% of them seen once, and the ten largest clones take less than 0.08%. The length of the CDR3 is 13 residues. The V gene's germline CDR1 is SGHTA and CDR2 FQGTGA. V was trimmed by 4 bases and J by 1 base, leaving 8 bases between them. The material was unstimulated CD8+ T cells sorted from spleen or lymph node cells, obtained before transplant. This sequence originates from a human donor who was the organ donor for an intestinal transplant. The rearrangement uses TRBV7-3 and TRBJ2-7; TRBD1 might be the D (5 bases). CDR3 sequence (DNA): TGTGCCAGCAGCTCAGGACATTCCTACGAGCAGTACTTC. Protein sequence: CASSSGHSYEQYF.